This passage covers 19 T cell receptor beta chains from one sample sequenced in a study of blood T cells in healthy people across ages. The authors ran a second PCR of roughly 7 to 11 cycles using a sample-barcoded 5' primer and a J-beta primer mix. TCRdb called the 5' RACE reads again in MiXCR, with one record for every CDR3 protein. The repertoire includes about 750,000 distinct CDR3 sequences, 50% to 65% of them detected once, and roughly 40% sits in the top ten. Sequenced sample: blood. These receptors all come from a man aged 80 or over in good health.

This clonotype showed up just a few times. The rearrangement links TRBV14 to TRBJ2-3; D is undetermined. The CDR3 consists of 13 residues. Germline V gene sequence: CDR1 SGHDN, CDR2 FVKESK. Trimming took 3 bases from V and 1 from J, leaving 5 bases between them. The CDR3 DNA follows: TGTGCCAGCAGCCAGTGGGGCACAGATACGCAGTATTTT. Protein product: CASSQWGTDTQYF. The whole variable domain, remainder taken from reference TRBV14 and TRBJ2-3, is EAGVTQFPSHSVIEKGQTVTLRCDPISGHDNLYWYRRVMGKEIKFLLHFVKESKQDESGMPNNRFLAERTGGTYSTLKVQPAELEDSGVYFCASSQWGTDTQYFGPGTRLTVL.

There are many counts of this clonotype. V usage is TRBV29-1 and J usage is TRBJ1-1; TRBD1 matches at 7 bases. In germline, CDR1 is SQVTM, CDR2 ANQGSEA. This CDR3 spans 13 amino acids. Trimming removed 3 bases from V and 4 bases from J; junction bases left unmatched: 5. The CDR3 region has the DNA TGCAGCGTTGAGACAGGGAGAACCACTGAAGCTTTCTTT. Translation: CSVETGRTTEAFF.

The rearrangement joins TRBV29-1 to TRBJ1-4, with D perhaps matching TRBD1 (5 bases). The CDR3 length is 11 residues. Germline V gene lookup returns CDR1 SQVTM and CDR2 ANQGSEA. The V end was cut by 7 bases, the J end by 8 bases, with 11 bases between. Here the CDR3 reads CSAGGEEKLFF. For the CDR3, the DNA is TGCAGCGCCGGAGGGGAAGAAAAACTGTTTTTT.

The chain recombines TRBV20-1 with TRBJ2-4, with 13 bases fitting TRBD2. The CDR3 loop spans 13 amino acids. V lost 6 bases to trimming and J lost 13 bases; unmatched junction nucleotides: 9. Germline V lookup: CDR1 DFQATT, CDR2 SNEGSKA (reference sequence). The CDR3 loop is CSARLAGGDEQYF. The CDR3 DNA follows: TGCAGTGCGCGACTAGCGGGAGGCGATGAGCAGTACTTC.

The chain joins TRBV14 to TRBJ2-7; a possible D gene is TRBD2 (6 bases). The CDR3 spans 13 residues. Deletions cut 4 bases from V and 3 bases from J, with 10 bases between. Germline lookup yields CDR1 SGHDN and CDR2 FVKESK. The CDR3 spells CASSRGENYEQYF. CDR3 coding DNA: TGTGCCAGCAGCCGGGGGGAGAACTACGAGCAGTACTTC. Full variable domain (remainder filled in from reference TRBV14 and TRBJ2-7): EAGVTQFPSHSVIEKGQTVTLRCDPISGHDNLYWYRRVMGKEIKFLLHFVKESKQDESGMPNNRFLAERTGGTYSTLKVQPAELEDSGVYFCASSRGENYEQYFGPGTRLTVT.

This chain links TRBV20-1 with TRBJ2-5; 7 bases agree with TRBD1. Trimming at V came to 0 bases and at J to 2 bases, leaving 6 bases not matched to a gene. Germline-derived CDR1 and CDR2 are DFQATT and SNEGSKA (reference sequence). The CDR3 is 15 residues long. CDR3 sequence reads: CSARDPDRAQETQYF. The CDR3 region has the DNA TGCAGTGCTAGAGACCCCGACAGGGCACAAGAGACCCAGTACTTC.

This clonotype has ten or more counts. The rearrangement joins TRBV5-1 to TRBJ2-7; 8 nucleotides agree with TRBD1. The CDR3 spans 12 residues. Germline CDR1 SGHRS, CDR2 YFSETQ. The J segment lost 5 bases and the V segment lost 6 bases, leaving 4 bases of the junction unmatched. CDR3 in amino acids: CASNRGRDEQYF. CDR3 bases: TGCGCCAGCAACAGGGGGAGAGACGAGCAGTACTTC.

The chain uses TRBV20-1 and TRBJ2-4; D is unclear. The closer fit of TRBJ2-5 to the DNA end suggests the J call may be wrong. The CDR3 totals 14 residues. Germline V gene lookup returns CDR1 DFQATT and CDR2 SNEGSKA (reference sequence). The CDR3 protein is CSASSSPGQETQYF. The CDR3 coding sequence is TGCAGTGCTAGTAGTTCGCCCGGTCAAGAGACCCAGTACTTC.

The V call is TRBV20-1, the J call TRBJ2-3; 7 bases map to TRBD1. The CDR3 runs to 14 residues. Germline V lookup: CDR1 DFQATT, CDR2 SNEGSKA (reference sequence). After removal of 6 bases from V and 0 bases from J, the junction contained 6 bases not matched to a gene. CDR3 residues: CSAWDRASTDTQYF. Here the CDR3 DNA reads TGCAGTGCCTGGGACAGAGCTAGCACAGATACGCAGTATTTT.

The chain joins TRBV7-2 to TRBJ2-3; perhaps TRBD2 as D (6 bases). The V and J ends lost 5 bases and 4 bases respectively, with 16 bases between them. The CDR3 loop spans 15 amino acids. Germline loops: CDR1 SGHTA, CDR2 FQGNSA. The CDR3 sequence is CASSRDWWAADTQYF. CDR3 bases: TGTGCCAGCAGCCGGGACTGGTGGGCCGCAGATACGCAGTATTTT.

This clonotype occurred a few times. The V gene is TRBV20-1, the J gene TRBJ2-7, with D possibly being TRBD1 (5 bases). The CDR3 runs to 13 residues. Trimming shortened V by 0 bases and J by 2 bases, and 8 bases separated the two germline ends. Germline V CDR1 and CDR2: DFQATT, SNEGSKA (reference sequence). CDR3 amino acids: CSARESGPYEQYF. As DNA, the CDR3 is TGCAGTGCTAGAGAGTCAGGGCCCTACGAGCAGTACTTC.

The rearrangement links TRBV28 to TRBJ2-1; the match to TRBD2 covers 9 bases. The trim removed 8 bases at V and 2 bases at J, leaving 4 bases unmatched. Germline CDR1 and CDR2: MDHEN and SYDVKM. CDR3 size: 14 residues. The CDR3 DNA sequence: TGTGCCAGCTCTAGCGGGATTCCCTACAATGAGCAGTTCTTC. The encoded protein is CASSSGIPYNEQFF.

This clonotype was counted a few times. The chain is built from TRBV21-1 and TRBJ2-5; the table assigns TRBD2, which was not confirmed against the DNA. The J call may be in error: the DNA end matches TRBJ2-7 better. TRBV21-1 is given as a pseudogene. The CDR3 sequence is 15 residues long. The CDR3 DNA sequence: TGTGCCAGTATCTTAGGCGGCTCCCGTTGGTACGAGCAGTACTTC. Its protein product is CASILGGSRWYEQYF.

The chain is built from TRBV10-3 and TRBJ2-4, with unresolved D. CDR1 is ENHRY, CDR2 SYGVKD, per germline. This CDR3 is 13 amino acids long. Trimming cost V 1 base and J 7 bases, with 8 bases left between them. The CDR3 coding sequence is TGTGCCATCAGTGAGTTGGGTACGAACATTCAGTACTTC. It is translated as CAISELGTNIQYF.

The rearrangement joins TRBV1 to TRBJ1-6. TRBV1 is shown as a pseudogene. The CDR3 length is 14 residues. The CDR3 nucleotides are TGCACCAGCAGCCAACAGGGAGGTAATTCACCCCTCCACTTT. Translating it yields CTSSQQGGNSPLHF.

This chain connects TRBV25-1 to TRBJ1-2; D is unclear. V shed 7 bases and J shed 8 bases, with 20 bases lying between them. Germline assignment: CDR1 MGHDK and CDR2 SYGVNS. CDR3 length: 14 residues. In DNA form, the CDR3 reads TGTGCCAGCACTCCAGCCGGGGATACTGCGGGCTACACCTTC. Protein sequence: CASTPAGDTAGYTF.

This clonotype was counted once. This rearrangement joins TRBV5-1 to TRBJ1-5; weak D call: TRBD1 (6 bases). Germline lookup yields CDR1 SGHRS and CDR2 YFSETQ. There are 16 residues in the CDR3. V gave up 1 base and J gave up 2 bases, with 13 bases separating them. CDR3 protein: CASSLSGDEGNQPQHF. The CDR3 DNA reads TGCGCCAGCAGCTTGTCAGGGGACGAGGGCAATCAGCCCCAGCATTTT. The full variable domain, rest sourced from reference TRBV5-1 and TRBJ1-5, is KAGVTQTPRYLIKTRGQQVTLSCSPISGHRSVSWYQQTPGQGLQFLFEYFSETQRNKGNFPGRFSGRQFSNSRSEMNVSTLELGDSALYLCASSLSGDEGNQPQHFGDGTRLSIL.

The chain is built from TRBV24-1 and TRBJ1-1, with no clear D. Germline loops: CDR1 KGHDR, CDR2 SFDVKD. The CDR3 covers 13 residues. The V and J ends lost 5 bases and 1 base respectively, with 7 bases between them. CDR3 nucleotide sequence: TGTGCCACCAGTGCTGAAGGGAACACTGAAGCTTTCTTT. Translating gives CATSAEGNTEAFF.

The chain recombines TRBV20-1 with TRBJ2-7; 7 bases line up with TRBD2. Germline CDR1 is DFQATT and CDR2 is SNEGSKA (reference sequence). After removal of 0 bases from V and 6 bases from J, the junction contained 5 bases not matched to a gene. The CDR3 has 13 amino acids. The CDR3 here is CSARDPQRGEQYF. CDR3 nucleotide sequence: TGCAGTGCTAGAGACCCTCAGCGGGGCGAGCAGTACTTC.